The clone carrying this T cell receptor (beta chain) was found once. The TCR beta CDR3 regions underwent amplification using RNA transcripts as the source. HTBI primers were employed in a first-round RT-PCR of the TCR CDR3. One entry per CDR3 protein results from TCRdb running MiXCR on the multiplex PCR reads. The data contain about 480,000 distinct CDR3 sequences, around a quarter of them seen just once; the ten biggest clones take up roughly 12%. Exclusion of a patient resulted from uncontrolled infection, other autoimmune disease, pregnancy or lactation. It was over 9.5 ml of fresh peripheral blood that supplied the PBMCs. The sample comes from a study of T cells in Graves' hyperthyroidism and ophthalmopathy. The wider study: Prior to any treatment, at the point of initial diagnosis, peripheral blood was collected.

Per the germline V gene, CDR1 is MNHEY and CDR2 is SVGEGT. V lost 1 base and J 4 bases, leaving 22 bases between the germline ends. The CDR3 spans 18 residues. Sequenced input: blood. The chain joins TRBV6-2 or TRBV6-3 to TRBJ1-1; D not resolved. The clonotype originates from a woman in her twenties or thirties with Graves' ophthalmopathy. The CDR3: CASSYWFFGIKGSTEAFF. The CDR3 DNA reads as TGTGCCAGCAGTTACTGGTTCTTCGGGATTAAGGGCAGCACTGAAGCTTTCTTT.